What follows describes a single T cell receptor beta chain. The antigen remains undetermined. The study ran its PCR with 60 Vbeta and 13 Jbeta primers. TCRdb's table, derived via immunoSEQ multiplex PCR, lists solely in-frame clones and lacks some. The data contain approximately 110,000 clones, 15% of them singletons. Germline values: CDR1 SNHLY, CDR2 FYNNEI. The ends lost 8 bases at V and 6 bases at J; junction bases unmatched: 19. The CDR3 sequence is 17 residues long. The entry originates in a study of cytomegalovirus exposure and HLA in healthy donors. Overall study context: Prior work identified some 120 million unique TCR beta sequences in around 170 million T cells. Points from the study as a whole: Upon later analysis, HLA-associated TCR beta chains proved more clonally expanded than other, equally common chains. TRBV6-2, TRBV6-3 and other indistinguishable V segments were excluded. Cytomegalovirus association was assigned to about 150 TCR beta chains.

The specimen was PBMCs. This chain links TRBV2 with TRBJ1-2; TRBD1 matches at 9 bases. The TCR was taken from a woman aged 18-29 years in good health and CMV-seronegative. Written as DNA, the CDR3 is TGTGCCAGCTTGTTCAGCCCCGGGACAGGGCGGCGGGATGGCTACACCTTC. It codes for CASLFSPGTGRRDGYTF. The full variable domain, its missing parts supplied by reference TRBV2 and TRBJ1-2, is EPEVTQTPSHQVTQMGQEVILRCVPISNHLYFYWYRQILGQKVEFLVSFYNNEISEKSEIFDDQFSVERPDGSNFTLKIRSTKLEDSAMYFCASLFSPGTGRRDGYTFGSGTRLTVV.